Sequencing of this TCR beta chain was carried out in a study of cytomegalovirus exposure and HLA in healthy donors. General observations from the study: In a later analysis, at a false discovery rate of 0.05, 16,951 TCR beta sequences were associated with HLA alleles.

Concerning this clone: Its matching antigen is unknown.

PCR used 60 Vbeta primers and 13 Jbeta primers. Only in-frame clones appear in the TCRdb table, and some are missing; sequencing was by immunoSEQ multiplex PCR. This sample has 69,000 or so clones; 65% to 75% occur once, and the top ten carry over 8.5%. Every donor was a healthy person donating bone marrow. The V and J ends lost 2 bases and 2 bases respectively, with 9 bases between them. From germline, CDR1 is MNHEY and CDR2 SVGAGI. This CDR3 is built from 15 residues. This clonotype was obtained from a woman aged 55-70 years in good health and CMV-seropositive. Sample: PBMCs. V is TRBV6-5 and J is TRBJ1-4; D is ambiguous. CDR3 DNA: TGTGCCAGCAGTTACGCGGGTGGGACTAATGAAAAACTGTTTTTT. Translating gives CASSYAGGTNEKLFF.